This TCR beta chain stems from a study of blood T cell repertoires in COVID-19. In the study overall: Sample material is recorded as cDNA or gDNA derived from T cells, B-cell-depleted T cells, or PBMCs.

How the authors handled the data: From reference gene primer amplification, estimates of nucleated cell counts were derived. Measured with immunoSEQ multiplex PCR; TCRdb has only the in-frame clones, and not every one. V and J calls and clone size come straight from that table; D and trimming were deduced from the DNA. This sample has around 280,000 clones, with 70% to 90% found just once. In germline, CDR1 is WNHNN, CDR2 SYGVQD (reference sequence). The CDR3 is 14 amino acids. V dropped 2 bases and J dropped 7; count of bases not matched to a gene: 5. The rearrangement uses TRBV10-1 and TRBJ2-3; 8 bases align to TRBD2. This receptor was taken from a man between 65 and 85 years old with acute or convalescent COVID-19. The sample comprised peripheral blood. The CDR3 coding sequence is TGCGCCAGCAGTGAGACGGGAGGGCTAAATACGCAGTATTTT. It specifies CASSETGGLNTQYF.